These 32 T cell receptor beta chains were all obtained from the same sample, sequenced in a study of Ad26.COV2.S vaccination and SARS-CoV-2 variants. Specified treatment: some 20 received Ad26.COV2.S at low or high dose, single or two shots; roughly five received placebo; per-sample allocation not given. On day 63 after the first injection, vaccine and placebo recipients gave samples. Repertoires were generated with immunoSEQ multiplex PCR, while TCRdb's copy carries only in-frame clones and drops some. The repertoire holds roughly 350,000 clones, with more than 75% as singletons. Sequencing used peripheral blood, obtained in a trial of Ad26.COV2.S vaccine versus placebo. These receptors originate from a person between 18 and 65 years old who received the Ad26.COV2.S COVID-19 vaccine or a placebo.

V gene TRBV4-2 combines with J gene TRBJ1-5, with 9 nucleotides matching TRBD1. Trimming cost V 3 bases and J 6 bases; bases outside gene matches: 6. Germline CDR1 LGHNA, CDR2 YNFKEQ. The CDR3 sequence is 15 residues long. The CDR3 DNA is TGTGCCAGCAGCCAGCGGGACAGGGATAGTCAGCCCCAGCATTTT. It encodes CASSQRDRDSQPQHF.

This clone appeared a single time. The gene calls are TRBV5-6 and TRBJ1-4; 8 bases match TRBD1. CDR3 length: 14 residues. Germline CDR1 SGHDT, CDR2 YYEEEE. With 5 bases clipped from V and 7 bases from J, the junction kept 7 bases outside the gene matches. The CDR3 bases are TGTGCCAGCAGTAAACAGGGGGTCGGTGAAAAACTGTTTTTT. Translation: CASSKQGVGEKLFF.

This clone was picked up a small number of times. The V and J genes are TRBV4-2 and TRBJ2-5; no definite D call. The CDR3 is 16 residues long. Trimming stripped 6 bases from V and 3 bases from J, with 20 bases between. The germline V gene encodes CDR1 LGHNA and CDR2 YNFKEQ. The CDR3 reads CASSPNLSILEETQYF. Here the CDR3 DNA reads TGTGCCAGCAGTCCAAACTTGTCAATTCTTGAAGAGACCCAGTACTTC.

This CDR3 is CSVWGPGANVLTF. CDR3 nucleotide sequence: TGCAGCGTTTGGGGACCTGGGGCCAACGTCCTGACTTTC. The genes are TRBV29-1 and TRBJ2-6, with D perhaps TRBD1 or TRBD2 (5 bases each). V was pared by 5 bases and J by 2 bases, with 7 bases between. The CDR3 loop spans 13 amino acids. Germline V lookup: CDR1 SQVTM, CDR2 ANQGSEA.

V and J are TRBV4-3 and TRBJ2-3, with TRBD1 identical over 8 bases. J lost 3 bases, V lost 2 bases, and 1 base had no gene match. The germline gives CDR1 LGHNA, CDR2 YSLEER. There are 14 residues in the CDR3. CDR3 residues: CASSQQGATDTQYF. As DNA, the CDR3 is TGCGCCAGCAGCCAACAGGGGGCGACAGATACGCAGTATTTT.

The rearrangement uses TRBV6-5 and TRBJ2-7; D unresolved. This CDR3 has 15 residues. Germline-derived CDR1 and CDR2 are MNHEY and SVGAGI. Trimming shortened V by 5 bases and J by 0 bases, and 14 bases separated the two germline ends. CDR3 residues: CASSTPAGDSYEQYF. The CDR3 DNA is TGTGCCAGCAGTACCCCGGCTGGGGACTCCTACGAGCAGTACTTC.

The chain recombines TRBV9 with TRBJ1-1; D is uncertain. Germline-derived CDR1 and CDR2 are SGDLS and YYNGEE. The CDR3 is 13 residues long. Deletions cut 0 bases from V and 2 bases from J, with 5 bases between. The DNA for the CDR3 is TGTGCCAGCAGCGTAGCAGATAACACTGAAGCTTTCTTT. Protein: CASSVADNTEAFF.

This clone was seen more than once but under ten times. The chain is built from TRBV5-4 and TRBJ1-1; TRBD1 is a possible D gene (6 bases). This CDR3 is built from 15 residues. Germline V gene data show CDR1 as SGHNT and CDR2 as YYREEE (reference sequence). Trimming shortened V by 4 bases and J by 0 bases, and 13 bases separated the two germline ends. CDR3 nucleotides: TGTGCCAGCAGCGCATACAGGGTAATGAACACTGAAGCTTTCTTT. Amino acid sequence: CASSAYRVMNTEAFF.

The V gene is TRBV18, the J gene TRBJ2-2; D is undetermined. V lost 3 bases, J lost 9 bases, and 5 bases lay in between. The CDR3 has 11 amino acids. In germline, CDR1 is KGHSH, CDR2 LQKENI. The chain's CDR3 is CASSPRRELFF. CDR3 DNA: TGTGCCAGCTCACCGAGGAGGGAGCTGTTTTTT.

CDR3 amino acids: CASSSVGANSYEQYF. For the CDR3, the DNA is TGCGCCAGCAGCTCAGTAGGGGCTAACTCCTACGAGCAGTACTTC. V usage is TRBV5-1 and J usage is TRBJ2-7; perhaps TRBD1 as D (5 bases). Per the germline V gene, CDR1 is SGHRS and CDR2 is YFSETQ. V lost 3 bases, J lost 0 bases, and 13 bases lay in between. The CDR3 spans 15 residues.

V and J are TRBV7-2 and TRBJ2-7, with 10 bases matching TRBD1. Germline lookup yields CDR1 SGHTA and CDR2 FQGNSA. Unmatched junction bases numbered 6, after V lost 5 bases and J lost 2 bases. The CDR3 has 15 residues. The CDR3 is CASSRPGQGTYEQYF. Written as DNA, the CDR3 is TGTGCCAGCAGCCGTCCGGGACAGGGGACCTACGAGCAGTACTTC.

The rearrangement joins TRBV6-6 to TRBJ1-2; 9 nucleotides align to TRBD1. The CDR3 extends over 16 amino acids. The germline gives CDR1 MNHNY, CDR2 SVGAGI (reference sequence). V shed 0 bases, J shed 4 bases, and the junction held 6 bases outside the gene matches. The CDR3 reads CASSYSTGGVTYGYTF. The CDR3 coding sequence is TGTGCCAGCAGTTACTCCACAGGGGGCGTTACCTATGGCTACACCTTC.

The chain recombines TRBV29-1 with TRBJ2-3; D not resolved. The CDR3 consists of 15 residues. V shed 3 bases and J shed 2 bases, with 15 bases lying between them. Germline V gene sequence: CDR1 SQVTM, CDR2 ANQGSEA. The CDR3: CSVEGGYQYTDTQYF. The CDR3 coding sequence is TGCAGCGTTGAGGGCGGCTATCAATACACAGATACGCAGTATTTT.

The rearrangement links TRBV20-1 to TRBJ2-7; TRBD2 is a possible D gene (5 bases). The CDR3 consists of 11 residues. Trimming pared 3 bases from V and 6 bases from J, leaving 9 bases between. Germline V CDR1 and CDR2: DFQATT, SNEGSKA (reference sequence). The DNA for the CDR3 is TGCAGTGCTAGGGTTCTAGCCGAGCAGTACTTC. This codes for CSARVLAEQYF.

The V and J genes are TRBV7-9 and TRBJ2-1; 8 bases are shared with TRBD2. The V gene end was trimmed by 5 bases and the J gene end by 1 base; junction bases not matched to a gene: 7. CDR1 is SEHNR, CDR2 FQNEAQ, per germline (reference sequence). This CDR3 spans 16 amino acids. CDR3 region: CASSLREGVSYNEQFF. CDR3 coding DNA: TGTGCCAGCAGCCTCCGGGAGGGGGTATCCTACAATGAGCAGTTCTTC.

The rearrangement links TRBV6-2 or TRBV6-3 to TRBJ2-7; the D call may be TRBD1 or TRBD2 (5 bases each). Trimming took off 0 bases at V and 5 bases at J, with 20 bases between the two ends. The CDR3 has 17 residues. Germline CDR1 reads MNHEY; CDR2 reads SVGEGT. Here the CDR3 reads CASSYSRGSGFTDEQYF. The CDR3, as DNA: TGTGCCAGCAGTTACTCGAGGGGTTCGGGGTTCACGGACGAGCAGTACTTC.

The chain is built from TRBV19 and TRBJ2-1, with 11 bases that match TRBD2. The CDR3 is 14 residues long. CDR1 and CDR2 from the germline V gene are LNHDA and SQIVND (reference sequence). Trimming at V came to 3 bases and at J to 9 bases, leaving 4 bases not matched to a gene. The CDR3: CASSMGLAVGEQFF. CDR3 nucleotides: TGTGCCAGTAGTATGGGACTAGCGGTTGGTGAGCAGTTCTTC.

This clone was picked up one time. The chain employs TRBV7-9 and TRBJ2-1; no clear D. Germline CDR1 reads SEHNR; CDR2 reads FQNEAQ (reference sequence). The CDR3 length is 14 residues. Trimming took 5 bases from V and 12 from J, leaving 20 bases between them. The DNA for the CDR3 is TGTGCCAGCAGCCCCCGCGCCTATCTTGTAGGGCAGTTCTTC. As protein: CASSPRAYLVGQFF.

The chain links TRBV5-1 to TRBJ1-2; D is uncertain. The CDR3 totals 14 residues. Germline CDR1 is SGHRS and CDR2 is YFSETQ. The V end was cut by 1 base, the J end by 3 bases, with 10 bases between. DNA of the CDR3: TGCGCCAGCAGCTTGTTGGACTCAGACTATGGCTACACCTTC. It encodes CASSLLDSDYGYTF.

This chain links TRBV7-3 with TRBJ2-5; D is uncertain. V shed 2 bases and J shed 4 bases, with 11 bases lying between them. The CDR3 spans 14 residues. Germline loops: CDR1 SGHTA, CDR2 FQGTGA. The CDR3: CASSLEATGETQYF. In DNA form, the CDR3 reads TGTGCCAGCAGCTTAGAGGCAACGGGAGAGACCCAGTACTTC.

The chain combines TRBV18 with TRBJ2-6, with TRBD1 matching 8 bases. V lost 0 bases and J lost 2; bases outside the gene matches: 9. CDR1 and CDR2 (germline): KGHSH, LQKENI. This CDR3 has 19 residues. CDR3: CASSPPGGTGFPGANVLTF. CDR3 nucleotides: TGTGCCAGCTCACCACCGGGCGGGACAGGCTTCCCTGGGGCCAACGTCCTGACTTTC.

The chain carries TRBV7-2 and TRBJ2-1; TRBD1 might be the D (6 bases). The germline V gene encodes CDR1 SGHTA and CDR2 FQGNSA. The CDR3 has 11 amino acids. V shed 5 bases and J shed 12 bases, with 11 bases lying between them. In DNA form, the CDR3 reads TGTGCCAGCAGCCGAACAGGGCTGCAGTTCTTC. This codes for CASSRTGLQFF.

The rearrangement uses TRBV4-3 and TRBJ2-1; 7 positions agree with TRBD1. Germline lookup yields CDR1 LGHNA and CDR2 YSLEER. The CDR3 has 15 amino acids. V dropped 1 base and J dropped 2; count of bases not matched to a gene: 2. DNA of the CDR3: TGCGCCAGCAGCCAAGGGGGGACAGCCTACAATGAGCAGTTCTTC. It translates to CASSQGGTAYNEQFF.

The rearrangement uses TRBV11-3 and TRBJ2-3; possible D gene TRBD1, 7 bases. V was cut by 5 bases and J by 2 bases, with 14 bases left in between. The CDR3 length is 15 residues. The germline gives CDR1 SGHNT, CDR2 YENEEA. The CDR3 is CASSRGGTDTDTQYF. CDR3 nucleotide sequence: TGTGCCAGCAGCCGAGGGGGGACAGACACAGATACGCAGTATTTT.

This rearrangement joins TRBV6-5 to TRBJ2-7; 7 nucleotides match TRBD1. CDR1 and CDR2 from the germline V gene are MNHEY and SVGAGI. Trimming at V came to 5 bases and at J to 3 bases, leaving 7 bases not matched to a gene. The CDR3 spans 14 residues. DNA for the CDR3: TGTGCCAGCAGTCCTCACAGGGGAAACTACGAGCAGTACTTC. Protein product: CASSPHRGNYEQYF.

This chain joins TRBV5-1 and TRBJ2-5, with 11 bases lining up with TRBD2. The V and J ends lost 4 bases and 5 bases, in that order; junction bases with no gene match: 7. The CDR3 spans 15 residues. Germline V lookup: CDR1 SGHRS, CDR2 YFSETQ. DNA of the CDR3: TGCGCCAGCAGCGTAGCGGGGGGGGCCGGGGAGACCCAGTACTTC. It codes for CASSVAGGAGETQYF.

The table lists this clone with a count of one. CDR3 DNA: TGCGCCAGCTACGGGAACACTCTAGCAAGGACTGAAGCTTTCTTT. It translates to CASYGNTLARTEAFF. J is TRBJ1-1 and V is TRBV5-1; no reliable D call. This CDR3 has 15 amino acids. Between the trimmed V and J ends, which lost 7 bases and 5 bases, there was a span of 21 bases. The V gene's germline CDR1 is SGHRS and CDR2 YFSETQ.

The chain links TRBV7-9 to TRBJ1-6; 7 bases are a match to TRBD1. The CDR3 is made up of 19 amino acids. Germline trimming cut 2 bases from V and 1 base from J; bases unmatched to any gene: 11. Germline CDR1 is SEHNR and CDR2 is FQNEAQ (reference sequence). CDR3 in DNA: TGTGCCAGCAGCTTATCGGTAGCAGGGGGAATATCCTATAATTCACCCCTCCACTTT. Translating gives CASSLSVAGGISYNSPLHF.

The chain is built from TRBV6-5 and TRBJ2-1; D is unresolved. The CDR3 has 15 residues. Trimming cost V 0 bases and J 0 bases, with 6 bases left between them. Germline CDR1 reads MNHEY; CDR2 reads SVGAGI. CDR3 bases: TGTGCCAGCAGTTACTCGGATAGCTCCTACAATGAGCAGTTCTTC. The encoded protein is CASSYSDSSYNEQFF.

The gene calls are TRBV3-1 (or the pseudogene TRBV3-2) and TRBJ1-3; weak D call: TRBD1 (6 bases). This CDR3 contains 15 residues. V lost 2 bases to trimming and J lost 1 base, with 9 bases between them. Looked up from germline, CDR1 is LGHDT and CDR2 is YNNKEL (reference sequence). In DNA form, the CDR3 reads TGTGCCAGCAGCCAACCAGGGGCTTCTGGAAACACCATATATTTT. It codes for CASSQPGASGNTIYF.

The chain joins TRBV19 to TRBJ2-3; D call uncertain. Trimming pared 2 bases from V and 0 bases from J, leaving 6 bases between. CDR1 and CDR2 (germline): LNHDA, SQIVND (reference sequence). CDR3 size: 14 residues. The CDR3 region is CASSISGSTDTQYF. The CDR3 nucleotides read TGTGCCAGTAGTATAAGTGGTAGCACAGATACGCAGTATTTT.

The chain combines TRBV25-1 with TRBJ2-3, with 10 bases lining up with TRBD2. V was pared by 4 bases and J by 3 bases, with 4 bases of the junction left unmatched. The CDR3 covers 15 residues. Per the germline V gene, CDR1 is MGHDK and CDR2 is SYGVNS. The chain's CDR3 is CASSGLAGATDTQYF. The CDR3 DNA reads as TGTGCCAGCAGTGGTCTAGCGGGGGCAACAGATACGCAGTATTTT.